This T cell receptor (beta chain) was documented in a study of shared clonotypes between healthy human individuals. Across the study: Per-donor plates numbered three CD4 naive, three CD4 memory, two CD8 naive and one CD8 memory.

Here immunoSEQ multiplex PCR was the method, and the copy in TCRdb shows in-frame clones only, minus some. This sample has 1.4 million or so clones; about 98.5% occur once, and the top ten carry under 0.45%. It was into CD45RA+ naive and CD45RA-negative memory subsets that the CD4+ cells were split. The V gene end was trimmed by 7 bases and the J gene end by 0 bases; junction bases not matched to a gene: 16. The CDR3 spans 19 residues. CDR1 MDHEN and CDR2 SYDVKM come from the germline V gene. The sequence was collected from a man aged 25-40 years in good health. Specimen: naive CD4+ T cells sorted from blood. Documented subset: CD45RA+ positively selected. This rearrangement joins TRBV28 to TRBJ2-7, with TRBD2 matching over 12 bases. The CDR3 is CASTPPQTSGSRSSYEQYF. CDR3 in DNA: TGTGCCAGCACCCCCCCGCAGACTAGCGGGAGTCGCAGCTCCTACGAGCAGTACTTC. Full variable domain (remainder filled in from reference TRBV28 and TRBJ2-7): DVKVTQSSRYLVKRTGEKVFLECVQDMDHENMFWYRQDPGLGLRLIYFSYDVKMKEKGDIPEGYSVSREKKERFSLILESASTNQTSMYLCASTPPQTSGSRSSYEQYFGPGTRLTVT.